Following are 7 T cell receptor beta chains from one sample sequenced in a study of blood T cell repertoires in COVID-19. Sequencing was performed with immunoSEQ multiplex PCR; in TCRdb, only in-frame clones are kept and a portion is missing. The profile shows some 31,000 clones, roughly 80% of them singletons. The sample was peripheral blood. These receptors originate from a man between 65 and 85 years old with COVID-19, enrolled during active disease.

V usage is TRBV27 and J usage is TRBJ2-7; TRBD1 agrees at 9 bases. J lost 3 bases, V lost 1 base, and 10 bases had no gene match. This CDR3 is built from 17 residues. Per the germline V gene, CDR1 is MNHEY and CDR2 is SMNVEV (reference sequence). CDR3: CASSLLVGGTGLYEQYF. In nucleotides, the CDR3 is TGTGCCAGCAGTTTATTGGTGGGGGGGACAGGGCTCTACGAGCAGTACTTC.

The rearrangement uses TRBV6-5 and TRBJ1-6, with 9 nucleotides matching TRBD1. The CDR3 covers 14 residues. The J segment lost 7 bases and the V segment lost 6 bases, leaving 4 bases of the junction unmatched. Germline CDR1 reads MNHEY; CDR2 reads SVGAGI. CDR3 sequence reads: CASRQGAGNSPLHF. In DNA form, the CDR3 reads TGTGCCAGCAGACAGGGGGCAGGAAATTCACCCCTCCACTTT.

The chain joins TRBV5-8 to TRBJ1-5; weak D call: TRBD1 (6 bases). V was cut by 4 bases and J by 1 base, with 12 bases left in between. This CDR3 is built from 15 residues. Germline V gives CDR1 SGHTS, CDR2 YDEGEE. The CDR3 loop is CASSVQGYSNQPQHF. CDR3 DNA sequence: TGTGCCAGCAGCGTACAGGGCTACAGCAATCAGCCCCAGCATTTT.

The chain couples TRBV4-1 to TRBJ2-1; 14 bases map to TRBD2. The CDR3 has 17 amino acids. Germline trimming cut 4 bases from V and 5 bases from J; bases unmatched to any gene: 7. Looked up from germline, CDR1 is MGHRA and CDR2 is YSYEKL. In nucleotides, the CDR3 is TGCGCCAGCAGCCTCGCTTTGACTAGCGGGGGGGACAATGAGCAGTTCTTC. This sequence encodes CASSLALTSGGDNEQFF.

The V gene is TRBV28, the J gene TRBJ2-7; 7 bases match TRBD1. The CDR3 has 15 amino acids. Germline CDR1 and CDR2: MDHEN and SYDVKM. Trimming removed 6 bases from V and 3 bases from J; junction bases left unmatched: 11. The CDR3: CASSRTGFTGYEQYF. CDR3 sequence (DNA): TGTGCCAGCAGCCGGACAGGATTTACCGGCTACGAGCAGTACTTC.

The rearrangement joins TRBV19 to TRBJ1-1, with a weak D call TRBD1 (6 bases). Between the trimmed V and J ends, which lost 5 bases and 4 bases, there was a span of 11 bases. Germline loops: CDR1 LNHDA, CDR2 SQIVND (reference sequence). The CDR3 has 13 amino acids. The DNA for the CDR3 is TGTGCCAGTAGTCTCGAGACAGGCACTGAAGCTTTCTTT. Protein product: CASSLETGTEAFF.

The chain recombines TRBV2 with TRBJ1-2; possibly TRBD1 for D (6 bases). Germline V gene lookup returns CDR1 SNHLY and CDR2 FYNNEI. The CDR3 length is 10 residues. V was shortened by 9 bases and J by 8 bases, with 10 bases between the two germline ends. The CDR3 is CASKGDGYTF. CDR3 coding DNA: TGTGCCAGTAAGGGGGACGGCTACACCTTC.